This TCR beta chain originates from a study of T-cell memory formation after mild COVID-19. Whole-study results and caveats: In second-wave clones peaking day 37, SARS-CoV-2 specificity remained unconfirmed.

TCRdb independently ran MiXCR on the 5' RACE reads; one entry per CDR3 protein. The table records about 350,000 distinct CDR3 sequences, under 25% of them present only once. Regarding this clonotype: Its specificity is unknown.

The V gene lost 0 bases and the J gene lost 6 bases, with 17 bases spanning the gap. This CDR3 has 16 amino acids. CDR1 LGHNA and CDR2 YNFKEQ come from the germline V gene. This chain links TRBV4-2 with TRBJ1-2; D call uncertain. The sequence came from a man aged 18 to 30 who had mild COVID-19 (a few samples of this study predate the infection). Cell type and time point are not known. The sample taken for sequencing was PBMCs or a T cell subset sorted from them (not recorded which). The CDR3 DNA is TGTGCCAGCAGCCAAGAGTTAGGGCTGCGCGTTGATGGCTACACCTTC. Translation: CASSQELGLRVDGYTF.